The entry below gives a single TCR beta chain sequence along with its context. Its antigen is unknown. One end of the junction varies from germline; a read error may be responsible. A modified ARM-PCR protocol with three rounds of nested PCR amplified TCRbeta. TCRdb re-called the multiplex PCR reads with MiXCR, one entry per CDR3 protein. The sample yields under 150,000 distinct CDR3 sequences, approximately 66% seen once. This CDR3 spans 16 amino acids. Germline V gene lookup returns CDR1 SGHTA and CDR2 FQGTGA. No cell sorting was done before RNA was extracted from the tissue. Newly diagnosed lung cancer patients had thoracic surgery in China, August–November 2014, without prior chemotherapy. The sample originates from a study of tumor and adjacent non-tumor tissue in lung cancer. Findings of the study overall: TCR diversity was significantly greater in tumor than normal lung tissue.

The chain has TRBV7-3 and TRBJ2-1; TRBD2 matches at 10 bases. The TCR originated in a man aged 55 to 70 with small cell lung cancer. Source material: lung tumor tissue. The CDR3, as DNA: TGTGCCAGCAGCTTAGCTAGCGGGAGCTCCTACAATGAGCACTTCTTC. Translating it yields CASSLASGSSYNEHFF.